The T cell receptor beta chain described here comes from a study of regulatory dendritic cells for organ transplantation. The CDR3 loop spans 15 amino acids. V trimming: 6 bases; J trimming: 5 bases; junction bases outside the gene matches: 10. Germline CDR1 and CDR2: MNHEY and SMNVEV (reference sequence). The repertoire was sequenced with immunoSEQ multiplex PCR; TCRdb's copy has only in-frame clones and lacks some. The sample comprises 25,000 to 30,000 clones, approximately 79% of which are singletons, and around 2.3% rests with the top ten. Memory T cells were CD45RO+, naive were CD45RA+, sorted by FACS.

The chain employs TRBV27 and TRBJ2-3, with 8 bases matching TRBD2. Specimen: memory CD4+ T cells from blood. The subset was: CD45RO+ memory T cells. This clonotype was obtained from a human donor in good health. The CDR3: CASSPLRGGKDTQYF. The DNA for the CDR3 is TGTGCCAGCAGCCCGCTCCGGGGGGGCAAAGATACGCAGTATTTT.